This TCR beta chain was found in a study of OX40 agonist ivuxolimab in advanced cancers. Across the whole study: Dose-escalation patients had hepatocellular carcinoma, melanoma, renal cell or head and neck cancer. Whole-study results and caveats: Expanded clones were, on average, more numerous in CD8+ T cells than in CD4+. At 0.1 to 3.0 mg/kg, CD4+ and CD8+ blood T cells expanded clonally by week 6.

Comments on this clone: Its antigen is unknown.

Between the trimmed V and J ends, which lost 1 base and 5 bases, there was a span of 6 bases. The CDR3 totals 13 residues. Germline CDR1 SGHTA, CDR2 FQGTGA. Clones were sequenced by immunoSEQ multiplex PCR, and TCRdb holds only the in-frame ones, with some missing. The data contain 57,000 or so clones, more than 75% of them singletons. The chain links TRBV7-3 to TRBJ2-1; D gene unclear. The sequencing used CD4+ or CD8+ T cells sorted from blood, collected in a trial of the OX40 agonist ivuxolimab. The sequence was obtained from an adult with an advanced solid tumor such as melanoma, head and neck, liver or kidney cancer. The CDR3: CASSLSQDNEQFF. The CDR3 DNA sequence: TGTGCCAGCAGCTTAAGTCAGGACAATGAGCAGTTCTTC.